This TCR beta chain originates from a study of T cells in Graves' hyperthyroidism and ophthalmopathy. Amplification targeted TCR beta CDR3 regions from RNA transcripts. In the first-round RT-PCR of the TCR CDR3, the HTBI primer set was used. TCRdb analysed the multiplex PCR reads with MiXCR anew, one entry per CDR3 protein. The repertoire consists of roughly 290,000 distinct CDR3 sequences, with approximately 17% occurring once and the leading ten covering 55% to 60%. This clonotype has ten or more counts. The sequence derives from a woman aged 55-69 years with Graves' ophthalmopathy. What was sequenced was blood.

CDR3 nucleotide sequence: TGCAGTGCCATCCGAAAGGCTAGCACAGATACGCAGTATTTT. Translating gives CSAIRKASTDTQYF. The V and J genes are TRBV20-1 and TRBJ2-3; D is ambiguous. This CDR3 is 14 amino acids long. Germline V CDR1 and CDR2: DFQATT, SNEGSKA (reference sequence). Deletions cut 6 bases from V and 0 bases from J, with 13 bases between.